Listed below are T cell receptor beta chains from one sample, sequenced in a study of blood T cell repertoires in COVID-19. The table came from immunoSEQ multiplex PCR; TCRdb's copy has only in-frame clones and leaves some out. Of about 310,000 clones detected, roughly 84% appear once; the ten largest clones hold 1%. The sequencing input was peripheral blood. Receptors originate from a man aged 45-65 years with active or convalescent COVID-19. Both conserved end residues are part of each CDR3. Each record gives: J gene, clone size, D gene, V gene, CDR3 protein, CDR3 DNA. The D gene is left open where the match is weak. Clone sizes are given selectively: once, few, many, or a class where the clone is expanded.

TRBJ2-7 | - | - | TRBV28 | CASSLEAYEQYF | TGTGCCAGCAGTTTAGAGGCCTACGAGCAGTACTTC
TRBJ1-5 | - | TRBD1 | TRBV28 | CASSWDRGQGPDQPQHF | TGTGCCAGCAGTTGGGACAGGGGGCAGGGTCCGGACCAGCCCCAGCATTTT
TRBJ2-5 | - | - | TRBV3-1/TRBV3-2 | CASIDSGGQETQYF | TGTGCCAGCATTGATAGCGGAGGCCAAGAGACCCAGTACTTC
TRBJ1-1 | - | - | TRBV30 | CAWTGQPNTEAFF | TGTGCCTGGACGGGACAACCAAACACTGAAGCTTTCTTT
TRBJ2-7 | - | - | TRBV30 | CAWSKDFYEQYF | TGTGCCTGGAGTAAGGACTTCTACGAGCAGTACTTC
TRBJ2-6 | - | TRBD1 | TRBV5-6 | CASSSWRQGRTSGANVLTF | TGTGCCAGCAGCTCATGGCGACAGGGGCGAACCTCTGGGGCCAACGTCCTGACTTTC
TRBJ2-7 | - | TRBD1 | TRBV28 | CASSFRGRGHSIYYEQYF | TGTGCCAGCAGTTTTCGGGGCAGGGGGCACTCCATTTACTACGAGCAGTACTTC
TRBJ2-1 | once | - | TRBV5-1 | CASSLGAVSYNEQFF | TGCGCCAGCAGCTTGGGAGCGGTTTCCTACAATGAGCAGTTCTTC
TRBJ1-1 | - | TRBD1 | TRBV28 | CASSSNRGWDTEAFF | TGTGCCAGCAGTAGTAACAGGGGTTGGGACACTGAAGCTTTCTTT
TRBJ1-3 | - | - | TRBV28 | CASSPQNSGNTIYF | TGTGCCAGCAGTCCCCAGAACTCTGGAAACACCATATATTTT
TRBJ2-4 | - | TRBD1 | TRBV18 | CASSPVQGAQVNIQYF | TGTGCCAGCTCACCCGTACAGGGGGCGCAGGTTAACATTCAGTACTTC
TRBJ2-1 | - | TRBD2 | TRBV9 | CASSVGPAGSYNEQFF | TGTGCCAGCAGCGTAGGACCAGCGGGATCTTACAATGAGCAGTTCTTC
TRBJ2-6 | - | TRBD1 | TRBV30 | CAWSPPGQFLSGANVLTF | TGTGCCTGGAGTCCCCCGGGACAGTTCCTCTCTGGGGCCAACGTCCTGACTTTC
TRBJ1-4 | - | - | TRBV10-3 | CAISGTANNEKLFF | TGTGCCATCAGTGGTACAGCAAATAATGAAAAACTGTTTTTT
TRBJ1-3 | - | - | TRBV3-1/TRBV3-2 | CASSQRLTISGNTIYF | TGTGCCAGCAGCCAGAGACTTACGATCTCTGGAAACACCATATATTTT
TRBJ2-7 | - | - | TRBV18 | CASSGTSSSYEQYF | TGTGCCAGCTCAGGGACATCCAGCTCCTACGAGCAGTACTTC
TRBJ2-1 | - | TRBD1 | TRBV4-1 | CASSQDRGTGIGSYNEQFF | TGCGCCAGCAGCCAAGATAGGGGGACAGGGATAGGCTCCTACAATGAGCAGTTCTTC
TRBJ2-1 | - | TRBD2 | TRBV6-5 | CASRFWGGNNEQFF | TGTGCCAGCAGATTCTGGGGGGGTAACAATGAGCAGTTCTTC
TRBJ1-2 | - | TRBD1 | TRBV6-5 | CASAFPGTGDGYTF | TGTGCCAGCGCCTTTCCCGGGACAGGGGATGGCTACACCTTC
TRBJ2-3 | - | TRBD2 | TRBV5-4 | CASSLKREAVSDTQYF | TGTGCCAGCAGCTTGAAGCGGGAGGCGGTCTCAGATACGCAGTATTTT
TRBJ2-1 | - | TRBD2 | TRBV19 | CASSSRTSGVLMYRNEQFF | TGTGCCAGTAGTAGCCGGACTAGCGGGGTCCTAATGTATAGGAATGAGCAGTTCTTC
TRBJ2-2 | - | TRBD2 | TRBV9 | CASSVGVSGTPGELFF | TGTGCCAGCAGCGTAGGGGTTAGCGGGACTCCCGGGGAGCTGTTTTTT
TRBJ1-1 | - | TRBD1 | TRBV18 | CASSQTTGVRAEAFF | TGTGCCAGCTCACAAACGACAGGGGTTAGGGCTGAAGCTTTCTTT
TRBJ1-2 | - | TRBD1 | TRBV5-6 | CASSFQGQALGGYTF | TGTGCCAGCAGCTTTCAAGGACAGGCGTTAGGTGGCTACACCTTC
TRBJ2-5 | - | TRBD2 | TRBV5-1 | CASQTSPQETQYF | TGCGCCAGTCAGACTAGCCCCCAAGAGACCCAGTACTTC
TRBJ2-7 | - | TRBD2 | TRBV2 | CASSEETSGSPSQYF | TGTGCCAGCAGTGAGGAGACTAGCGGGAGCCCCTCCCAGTACTTC
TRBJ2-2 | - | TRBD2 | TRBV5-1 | CASSLIGTSGTGELFF | TGCGCCAGCAGCTTGATAGGTACTAGCGGTACCGGGGAGCTGTTTTTT